This TCR beta chain was obtained from a study of blood T cells in healthy people across ages (dated by TCRdb to between 2015 and 2017). General notes on the study: In model experiments, template switching captured about one uniquely barcoded TCR beta cDNA molecule for every two T cells. The study measured age-related changes in TCR beta repertoire diversity using deep sequencing normalized with unique cDNA molecular identifiers. The donors were split into four age groups: young (average 16 years), middle-aged (roughly 40), aged (roughly 65) and long-lived (over 80). The study analyzed two additional independent replicas of 1 million unique cDNA reads from the same blood draw for two donors, one aged 18 to 30 and one aged 80 or older.

About this clonotype itself: Its antigen specificity is not known. The junction does not match germline at one end; this may be a read error.

The CDR3 runs 14 residues from the cysteine to the phenylalanine. The CDR3 DNA has 42 bases and is translated from base 1. Sequences SEHNR (CDR1) and FQNEAQ (CDR2) are obtained from the germline V gene (reference sequence). Overall study outcomes, separate from this receptor: The CMV infection status of donors was not known, potentially confounding age-related changes in expanded clonotypes. Estimates of total diversity from one million sequenced T cells were regarded as lower bounds and underestimates. Conclusive comparison of naive and antigen-experienced compartments was prevented by the profiling of bulk unsorted PBMCs. As age increased, observed TCR beta diversity per million T cells dropped in a roughly linear way, and a significant reduction was already evident by age around 41. Observed TCR beta diversity correlated strongly with the percentage of naive T cells measured by flow cytometry. Compared with the aged group, more naive CD4+ T cells, fewer expanded clones and increased TCR diversity were shown by the long-lived group, suggesting age selection.

Library preparation was by 5' RACE. Sequencing was performed on an Illumina HiSeq 2500. A second PCR of 7 to 11 cycles was performed with a sample-barcoded 5' primer and a J-beta primer mix. A unique molecular identifier was introduced onto each TCR beta cDNA molecule by a template-switch 5' adaptor carrying 12 random nucleotides. Each sample yielded at least 3 million CDR3-containing paired-end reads. First-strand cDNA was synthesized from all RNA with the Mint cDNA synthesis kit, primed by a TRBC-specific oligonucleotide. After uracil-DNA glycosylase treatment, a first 18-cycle PCR used universal primers M1SS and BC2_uni_R on all cDNA. The source study handled its data this way. Each sample was normalized by randomly selecting 1 million high-quality reads, each carrying a distinct molecular identifier. Instead of being binned into consensus sequences, reads that shared molecular identifiers were thrown out. MiTCR, run with a Q25 quality threshold and the strictest error-elimination algorithm, handled CDR3 identification, clonotype clustering and error correction. A nonparametric unseen species model using Euler transformation provided a lower-bound estimate of total TCR beta diversity. TCRdb ran its own pipeline on the public reads, namely fastp trimming at Q25 and MiXCR clone calling, and kept in-frame beta chains. Every distinct CDR3 protein forms one entry, paired with its most common genes and DNA. V and J calls and clone size were set by TCRdb, not the authors. A total of hundreds of thousands of distinct CDR3 sequences appear in this sample, roughly 25% of them only once. The top ten hold 8% to 10% of the sample.

Donors were a few dozen systemically healthy Caucasian individuals from Russia aged roughly 6 to 95 years. Around 10 milliliters of peripheral blood were collected from each donor into EDTA-treated Vacutainer tubes. Ficoll-Paque density-gradient centrifugation was used to isolate PBMCs, with at least 7 million obtained per sample. Trizol reagent was used to extract total RNA from the PBMCs, yielding at least 6 micrograms per sample. For every donor, flow cytometry on a PBMC aliquot measured the percentage of naive CD45RAhigh/CD27high T cells. This same sample was also part of a study on T cells of mothers and their children. Per the second study: Nine systemically healthy Caucasian individuals served as donors, namely three mothers together with their six children. cDNA synthesis used all of the extracted RNA, with approximately 1.4 ug of RNA in each 15 ul reaction. Sample barcodes and 2-4 random nucleotides were added via the M1S primer in the second PCR. Over 10 million TCR beta CDR3 reads came from each mother, compared with millions of reads from each child. Thymic selection shapes the output of TCR recombination in a similar way in related and unrelated pairs, and inherited differences have a minor effect. Normalized repertoire overlap was always slightly but never significantly higher in related than unrelated mother-child pairs. No persistent microchimeric T cell clones were found, with a detection sensitivity of 85 to 100 clones per million clonotypes. The study used deep NGS to compare TCR beta repertoires of mothers and children, seeking features distinguishing related mother-child pairs from unrelated individuals. On average, the children were about 10 +/- 4 years old, while the mothers were approximately 41 +/- 4 years old. After adapters were ligated using NEBNext reagents, the libraries underwent 100+100 nt paired-end sequencing on an Illumina HiSeq 2000. To prevent cross-contamination, the mother and child libraries were prepared a month apart and were sequenced in separate runs. For each donor, somewhere between roughly 450,000 and 2,100,000 distinct TCR beta clonotypes were identified. Naive TCR beta clonotypes were estimated from low-frequency clonotypes matched to each donor's FACS-determined naive share, without sorting.

The chain employs TRBV7-9 and TRBJ1-4, with the D gene call left open. The sample was blood. The TCR was taken from a boy between 10 and 17 years old in good health. The sequenced DNA: TGTGCCAGCAGCTTACAAGAAACAAATGAAAAGCTGTTTTTT. This encodes CASSLQETNEKLFF.